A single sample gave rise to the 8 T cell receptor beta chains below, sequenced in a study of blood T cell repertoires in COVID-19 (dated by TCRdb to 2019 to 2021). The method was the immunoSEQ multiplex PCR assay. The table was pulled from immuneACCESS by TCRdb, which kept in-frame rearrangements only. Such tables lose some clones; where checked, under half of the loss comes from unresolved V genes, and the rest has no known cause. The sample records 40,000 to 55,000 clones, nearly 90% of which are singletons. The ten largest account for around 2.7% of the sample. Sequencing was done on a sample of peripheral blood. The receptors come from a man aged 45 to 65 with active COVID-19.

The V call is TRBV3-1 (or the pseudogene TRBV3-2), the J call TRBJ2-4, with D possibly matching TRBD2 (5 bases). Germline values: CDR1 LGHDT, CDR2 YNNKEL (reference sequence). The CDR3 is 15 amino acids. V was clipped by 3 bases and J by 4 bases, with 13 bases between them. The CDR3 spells CASSQRTGRKNIQYF. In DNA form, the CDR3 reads TGTGCCAGCAGCCAGAGGACGGGAAGGAAAAACATTCAGTACTTC.

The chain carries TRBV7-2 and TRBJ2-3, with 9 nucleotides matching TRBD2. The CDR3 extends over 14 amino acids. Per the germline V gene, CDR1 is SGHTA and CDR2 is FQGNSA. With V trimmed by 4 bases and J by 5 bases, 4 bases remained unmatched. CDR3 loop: CASSSGLAKDTQYF. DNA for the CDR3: TGTGCCAGCAGCTCTGGACTAGCGAAAGATACGCAGTATTTT.

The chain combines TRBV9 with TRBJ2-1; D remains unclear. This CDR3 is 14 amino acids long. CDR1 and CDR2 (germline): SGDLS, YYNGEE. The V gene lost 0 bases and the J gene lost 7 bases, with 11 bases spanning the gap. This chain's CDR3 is CASSVALASNEQFF. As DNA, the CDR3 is TGTGCCAGCAGCGTAGCATTAGCAAGTAATGAGCAGTTCTTC.

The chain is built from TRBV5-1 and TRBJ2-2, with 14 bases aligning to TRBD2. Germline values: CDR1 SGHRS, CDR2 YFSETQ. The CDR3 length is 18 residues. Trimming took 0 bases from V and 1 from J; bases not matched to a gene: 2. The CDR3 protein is CASSLGLAGGKNTGELFF. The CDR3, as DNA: TGCGCCAGCAGCTTGGGACTAGCGGGAGGGAAGAACACCGGGGAGCTGTTTTTT.

The CDR3 sequence is CASSREGRTGELFF. CDR3 DNA sequence: TGTGCCAGCAGCCGAGAGGGTCGCACCGGGGAGCTGTTTTTT. This chain joins TRBV7-6 and TRBJ2-2; a possible D gene is TRBD2 (5 bases). Germline V CDR1 and CDR2: SGHVS, FNYEAQ. The V end lost 5 bases, the J end lost 4 bases, and 11 bases lay between the germline ends. The CDR3 totals 14 residues.

CDR3 coding DNA: TGTGCCAGCAGCATGATTCTAGCGGATACGCAGTATTTT. Protein sequence: CASSMILADTQYF. The chain couples TRBV6-5 to TRBJ2-3; D is possibly TRBD2 (6 bases). CDR1 is MNHEY and CDR2 is SVGAGI in the germline V gene. Trimming took off 6 bases at V and 6 bases at J, with 13 bases between the two ends. The CDR3 spans 13 residues.

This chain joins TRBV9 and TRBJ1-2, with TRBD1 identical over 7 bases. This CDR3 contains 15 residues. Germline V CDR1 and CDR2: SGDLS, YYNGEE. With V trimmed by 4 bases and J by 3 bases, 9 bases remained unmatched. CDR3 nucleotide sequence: TGTGCCAGCAGCCGTTTCGGAACAGGGGACTATGGCTACACCTTC. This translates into CASSRFGTGDYGYTF.

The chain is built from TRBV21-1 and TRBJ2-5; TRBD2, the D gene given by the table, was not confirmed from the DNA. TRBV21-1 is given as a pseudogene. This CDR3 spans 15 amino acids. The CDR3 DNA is TGTGCCAGCAGATTTTGGGCGGGCCCCCAAGAGACCCAGTACTTC. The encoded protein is CASRFWAGPQETQYF.